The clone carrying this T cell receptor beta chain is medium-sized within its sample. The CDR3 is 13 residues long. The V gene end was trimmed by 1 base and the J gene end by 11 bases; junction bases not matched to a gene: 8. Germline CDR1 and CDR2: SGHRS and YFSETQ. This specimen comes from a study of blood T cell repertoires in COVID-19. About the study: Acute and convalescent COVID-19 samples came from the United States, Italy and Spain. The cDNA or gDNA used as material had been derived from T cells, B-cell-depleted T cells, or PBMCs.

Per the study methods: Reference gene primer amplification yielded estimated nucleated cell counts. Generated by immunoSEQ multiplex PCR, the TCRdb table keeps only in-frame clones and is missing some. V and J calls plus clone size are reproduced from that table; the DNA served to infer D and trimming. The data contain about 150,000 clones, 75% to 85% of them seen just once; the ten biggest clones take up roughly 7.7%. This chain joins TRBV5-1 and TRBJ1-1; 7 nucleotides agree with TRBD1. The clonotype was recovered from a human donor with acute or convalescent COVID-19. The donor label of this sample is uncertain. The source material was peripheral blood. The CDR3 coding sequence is TGCGCCAGCAGCTTGCCGGCGACAGGGCAGGCTTTCTTT. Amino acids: CASSLPATGQAFF.